Listed here are 25 T cell receptor beta chains from one sample, sequenced in a study of blood T cell repertoires in COVID-19. Assay: immunoSEQ multiplex PCR; the TCRdb copy retains only in-frame clones and omits some. The data show 150,000 to 180,000 clones, roughly 84% seen once. Sequencing used peripheral blood. These receptor sequences come from a woman in her sixties with COVID-19, enrolled during active disease.

V is TRBV7-2 and J is TRBJ1-6; D may be TRBD1 (6 bases). Germline loops: CDR1 SGHTA, CDR2 FQGNSA. Trimming removed 4 bases at V and 8 bases at J, with 18 bases between. The CDR3 runs to 16 residues. Written as DNA, the CDR3 is TGTGCCAGCAGCTACCGTCTGGGGGCGAGGGATTCACCCCTCCACTTT. The encoded protein is CASSYRLGARDSPLHF.

This chain links TRBV2 with TRBJ1-2; D might be TRBD1 (5 bases). Germline values: CDR1 SNHLY, CDR2 FYNNEI. CDR3 length: 15 amino acids. V was shortened by 3 bases and J by 3 bases, with 14 bases between the two germline ends. The CDR3 spells CASSDAAGGDYGYTF. CDR3 nucleotides: TGTGCCAGCAGTGACGCCGCCGGGGGGGACTATGGCTACACCTTC.

The CDR3: CAWTGALGQYF. The CDR3, as DNA: TGTGCCTGGACAGGGGCCTTGGGGCAGTATTTT. The chain recombines TRBV30 with TRBJ2-3; perhaps TRBD1 as D (6 bases). The V gene's germline CDR1 is GTSNPN and CDR2 SVGIG (reference sequence). V lost 4 bases, J lost 11 bases, and 13 bases lay in between. This CDR3 comprises 11 residues.

The V call is TRBV4-1, the J call TRBJ1-1, with D possibly matching TRBD1 (5 bases). CDR3 length equals 15 residues. Germline CDR1 MGHRA, CDR2 YSYEKL. V shed 0 bases and J shed 0 bases, with 8 bases lying between them. The CDR3 nucleotides read TGCGCCAGCAGCCAAGATCCAGGGATGAACACTGAAGCTTTCTTT. Its translation: CASSQDPGMNTEAFF.

The V and J genes are TRBV27 and TRBJ1-1; D gene unclear. Trimming took off 3 bases at V and 4 bases at J, with 12 bases between the two ends. The germline gives CDR1 MNHEY, CDR2 SMNVEV (reference sequence). The CDR3 loop spans 14 amino acids. DNA for the CDR3: TGTGCCAGCAGTTTTTCTGCGAGGGCCACTGAAGCTTTCTTT. The encoded protein is CASSFSARATEAFF.

This clone was recorded only once. The DNA of the CDR3 is TGTGCCAGCAGCCAACGGGGAGCCACCTATGGCTACACCTTC. Translating it yields CASSQRGATYGYTF. The chain combines TRBV3-1 (or the pseudogene TRBV3-2) with TRBJ1-2; D uncertain. Trimming removed 2 bases at V and 4 bases at J, with 11 bases between. The CDR3 loop spans 14 amino acids. Germline loops: CDR1 LGHDT, CDR2 YNNKEL (reference sequence).

The J gene is TRBJ1-1, the V gene TRBV11-1, with TRBD1 matching 9 bases. CDR3 size: 12 residues. Germline CDR1 is SGHAT and CDR2 is FQDESV (reference sequence). With 3 bases clipped from V and 8 bases from J, the junction kept 1 base outside the gene matches. The CDR3 spells CASSFGQGEAFF. Here the CDR3 DNA reads TGTGCCAGCAGCTTCGGACAGGGGGAAGCTTTCTTT.

This clone was observed a single time. The V call is TRBV7-3, the J call TRBJ2-2; D may be TRBD2 (6 bases). CDR1 is SGHTA and CDR2 is FQGTGA in the germline V gene. V lost 2 bases and J lost 0, with 10 bases in between. The CDR3 has 16 residues. The CDR3 sequence: CASSLVGSANTGELFF. The CDR3 DNA sequence: TGTGCCAGCAGCTTAGTCGGGAGCGCGAACACCGGGGAGCTGTTTTTT. Complete variable domain (other parts from reference TRBV7-3 and TRBJ2-2): GAGVSQTPSNKVTEKGKYVELRCDPISGHTALYWYRQSLGQGPEFLIYFQGTGAADDSGLPNDRFFAVRPEGSVSTLKIQRTERGDSAVYLCASSLVGSANTGELFFGEGSRLTVL.

The V call is TRBV5-8, the J call TRBJ2-2, with D possibly being TRBD1 (6 bases). V was trimmed by 5 bases and J by 2 bases, leaving 16 bases between them. The CDR3 runs 16 residues. Germline V gene sequence: CDR1 SGHTS, CDR2 YDEGEE. The CDR3 DNA reads TGTGCCAGCAGGCAAGACAGGAATACTAACACCGGGGAGCTGTTTTTT. Translation: CASRQDRNTNTGELFF.

The V call is TRBV5-1, the J call TRBJ1-1, with a weak D call TRBD1 (5 bases). The CDR3 totals 17 residues. V shed 3 bases and J shed 3 bases, with 21 bases lying between them. From germline, CDR1 is SGHRS and CDR2 YFSETQ. CDR3 DNA: TGCGCCAGCAGCTCTCAGCCCGGGGGGACGTCGTACACTGAAGCTTTCTTT. Translating gives CASSSQPGGTSYTEAFF.

This clone occurred once. The chain employs TRBV23-1 and TRBJ1-3; 9 nucleotides agree with TRBD1. TRBV23-1 is labeled an ORF, and its function is uncertain. J gave up 2 bases and V 4 bases, and 9 bases lay outside the gene matches. The CDR3 is 17 residues long. Here the CDR3 DNA reads TGCGCCAGCAGTCCGGGGACAGGGAAGGAAACTGGAAACACCATATATTTT. Its translation is CASSPGTGKETGNTIYF.

V is TRBV3-1 (or the pseudogene TRBV3-2) and J is TRBJ1-4, with D hard to call. From germline, CDR1 is LGHDT and CDR2 YNNKEL (reference sequence). CDR3 length equals 14 residues. V was clipped by 2 bases and J by 5 bases, with 9 bases between them. CDR3 residues: CASSQSGGNEKLFF. The CDR3 DNA reads TGTGCCAGCAGCCAAAGCGGAGGGAATGAAAAACTGTTTTTT.

The chain employs TRBV2 and TRBJ1-2, with D tentatively TRBD1 (6 bases). CDR3 length: 13 residues. V gave up 5 bases and J gave up 0 bases, with 7 bases separating them. The germline V gene has CDR1 SNHLY and CDR2 FYNNEI. CDR3 nucleotides: TGTGCCAGCAGTCGGACAGCTAACTATGGCTACACCTTC. As protein: CASSRTANYGYTF. The full variable domain, rest sourced from reference TRBV2 and TRBJ1-2, is EPEVTQTPSHQVTQMGQEVILRCVPISNHLYFYWYRQILGQKVEFLVSFYNNEISEKSEIFDDQFSVERPDGSNFTLKIRSTKLEDSAMYFCASSRTANYGYTFGSGTRLTVV.

Concerning this clone itself: The junction does not match germline at one end; this may be a read error. V gene TRBV6-5 combines with J gene TRBJ1-6; D is uncertain. The CDR3 sequence is 14 residues long. Germline CDR1 and CDR2: MNHEY and SVGAGI. The CDR3 DNA reads as TGTGCCGGCAGTTCAGACTCCTATAATTCACCCCTCCACTTT. The encoded protein is CAGSSDSYNSPLHF.

This chain connects TRBV27 to TRBJ1-2; the match to TRBD1 covers 9 bases. CDR1 and CDR2 (germline): MNHEY, SMNVEV (reference sequence). V dropped 1 base and J dropped 7; count of bases not matched to a gene: 10. The CDR3 is made up of 16 amino acids. CDR3 nucleotides: TGTGCCAGCAGTTTATGGAACACAAACAGGGGGCTTGGCTACACCTTC. This codes for CASSLWNTNRGLGYTF.

The rearrangement uses TRBV5-4 and TRBJ2-7; 13 positions match TRBD2. This CDR3 is 15 amino acids long. The junction had 6 bases not matched to a gene; V was cut back by 4 bases and J by 5 bases. CDR1 is SGHNT, CDR2 YYREEE, per germline (reference sequence). CDR3 loop: CASSRTSGSTHEQYF. CDR3 DNA sequence: TGTGCCAGCAGCCGGACTAGCGGGAGTACCCACGAGCAGTACTTC. Supplemented by reference TRBV5-4 and TRBJ2-7, the full variable domain reads ETGVTQSPTHLIKTRGQQVTLRCSSQSGHNTVSWYQQALGQGPQFIFQYYREEENGRGNFPPRFSGLQFPNYSSELNVNALELDDSALYLCASSRTSGSTHEQYFGPGTRLTVT.

The chain carries TRBV5-1 and TRBJ1-2, with a possible D match to TRBD1 (6 bases). This CDR3 spans 14 amino acids. V lost 0 bases and J lost 3, with 9 bases in between. Germline-derived CDR1 and CDR2 are SGHRS and YFSETQ. The CDR3 is CASSLGGHYYGYTF. CDR3 DNA: TGCGCCAGCAGCTTGGGGGGACACTACTATGGCTACACCTTC.

The chain combines TRBV5-4 with TRBJ1-2; D unresolved. This CDR3 is 14 amino acids long. Germline CDR1 and CDR2: SGHNT and YYREEE (reference sequence). V dropped 0 bases and J dropped 1 base, with 7 bases sitting between them. CDR3 protein: CASSLARGNYGYTF. CDR3 DNA sequence: TGTGCCAGCAGCTTGGCTCGGGGTAACTATGGCTACACCTTC.

The chain recombines TRBV18 with TRBJ1-5, with D maybe TRBD1 (5 bases). The germline CDR1 and CDR2 sequences are KGHSH and LQKENI. CDR3 length equals 15 residues. Trimming shortened V by 4 bases and J by 1 base, and 11 bases separated the two germline ends. CDR3: CASSLGGGSNQPQHF. The CDR3 DNA reads as TGTGCCAGCTCACTCGGGGGTGGGAGCAATCAGCCCCAGCATTTT.

The chain recombines TRBV12-5 with TRBJ1-5; the match to TRBD1 covers 7 bases. Germline V gives CDR1 LGHNT, CDR2 FRNRAP. This CDR3 is built from 13 residues. V lost 9 bases, J lost 4 bases, and 6 bases stayed unmatched. For the CDR3, the DNA is TGTGCTAGAATGACAGGGCCGAATCAGCCCCAGCATTTT. It specifies CARMTGPNQPQHF.

The chain carries TRBV25-1 and TRBJ1-3; maybe TRBD1 (6 bases). Germline assignment: CDR1 MGHDK and CDR2 SYGVNS. This CDR3 is built from 17 residues. The V end was cut by 4 bases, the J end by 1 base, with 17 bases between. CDR3 loop: CASSVQGGAGSGNTIYF. CDR3 DNA: TGTGCCAGCAGTGTCCAAGGGGGGGCTGGATCTGGAAACACCATATATTTT.

The V and J genes are TRBV24-1 and TRBJ1-2, with 7 bases fitting TRBD1. This CDR3 is built from 12 residues. Germline V gives CDR1 KGHDR, CDR2 SFDVKD. Unmatched junction bases numbered 5, after V lost 6 bases and J lost 8 bases. CDR3 residues: CATSTGDEGYTF. The CDR3 DNA is TGTGCCACCAGTACAGGGGATGAAGGCTACACCTTC.

The chain couples TRBV5-4 to TRBJ2-1; 14 bases fit TRBD2. V shed 4 bases and J 4 bases; nucleotides not matched to a gene: 10. CDR3 size: 18 residues. Germline V gives CDR1 SGHNT, CDR2 YYREEE (reference sequence). This chain's CDR3 is CASSRGGTSGGWYNEQFF. DNA of the CDR3: TGTGCCAGCAGCCGTGGCGGGACTAGCGGGGGATGGTACAATGAGCAGTTCTTC.

V usage is TRBV6-4 and J usage is TRBJ2-1, with D possibly matching TRBD2 (6 bases). The CDR3 runs 13 residues. The V gene lost 5 bases and the J gene lost 10 bases, with 15 bases spanning the gap. Germline V gene lookup returns CDR1 MRHNA and CDR2 SNTAGT. The CDR3 is CASSRDFAEEQFF. The CDR3, as DNA: TGTGCCAGCAGTCGGGACTTCGCCGAAGAGCAGTTCTTC.

The V and J genes are TRBV11-3 and TRBJ2-3; TRBD1 matches 9 bases. This CDR3 contains 15 residues. Germline-derived CDR1 and CDR2 are SGHNT and YENEEA. V lost 3 bases to trimming and J lost 5 bases; unmatched junction nucleotides: 6. The CDR3 DNA sequence: TGTGCCAGCAGCTTCGGGACAGGGCAGGGAGATACGCAGTATTTT. Translating gives CASSFGTGQGDTQYF.